These 21 T cell receptor beta chains originate from one sample sequenced in a study of blood T cell repertoires in COVID-19. Sequencing used immunoSEQ multiplex PCR; TCRdb keeps in-frame clones, though not all of them. The table has roughly 180,000 clones, 70% to 90% seen once. Sequencing used peripheral blood. The receptors stem from a man in his 60s who had recovered from COVID-19.

The chain links TRBV19 to TRBJ1-2; tentatively, D is TRBD1 (5 bases). Germline V CDR1 and CDR2: LNHDA, SQIVND (reference sequence). Trimming took off 7 bases at V and 4 bases at J, with 28 bases between the two ends. The CDR3 length is 18 residues. CDR3 bases: TGTGCCAGTACCCCAGAGACCTCTGGGGGGAGGATTGGCTATGGCTACACCTTC. It is translated as CASTPETSGGRIGYGYTF.

With respect to this clone: The sample carries other DNA sequences with the same CDR3. This chain connects TRBV6-5 to TRBJ1-1; D uncertain. V was clipped by 6 bases and J by 3 bases, with 5 bases between them. The CDR3 has 11 residues. Germline V gene lookup returns CDR1 MNHEY and CDR2 SVGAGI. Here the CDR3 reads CASSSDTEAFF. CDR3 nucleotide sequence: TGTGCCAGCAGCAGTGACACTGAAGCTTTCTTT.

The chain joins TRBV27 to TRBJ2-7; D remains unclear. The CDR3 loop spans 14 amino acids. V dropped 5 bases and J dropped 3 bases, with 14 bases sitting between them. Germline V gene data show CDR1 as MNHEY and CDR2 as SMNVEV (reference sequence). The CDR3 region has the DNA TGTGCCAGCAGTGGTGACTCCCTGGGCTACGAGCAGTACTTC. Translating it yields CASSGDSLGYEQYF.

This chain joins TRBV27 and TRBJ1-2; a possible D gene is TRBD1 (5 bases). Germline values: CDR1 MNHEY, CDR2 SMNVEV (reference sequence). V dropped 3 bases and J dropped 1 base, with 9 bases sitting between them. This CDR3 is 14 amino acids long. Written as DNA, the CDR3 is TGTGCCAGCAGTTTCCGCGGGGGTAACTATGGCTACACCTTC. Translation: CASSFRGGNYGYTF.

The V gene is TRBV29-1, the J gene TRBJ1-5; 7 bases are shared with TRBD1. CDR1 and CDR2 (germline): SQVTM, ANQGSEA. The CDR3 runs to 14 residues. V shed 4 bases and J 4 bases; nucleotides not matched to a gene: 7. The CDR3 DNA reads as TGCAGCGTTGCGGTGGCAGGGGGAAATCAGCCCCAGCATTTT. The encoded protein is CSVAVAGGNQPQHF.

Here the CDR3 reads CASSLDGGTIYGYTF. CDR3 coding DNA: TGTGCCAGCAGCTTGGATGGCGGGACCATCTATGGCTACACCTTC. The V gene is TRBV5-4, the J gene TRBJ1-2, with D perhaps TRBD1 (5 bases). This CDR3 has 15 amino acids. The V end was cut by 0 bases, the J end by 4 bases, with 13 bases between. Germline CDR1 is SGHNT and CDR2 is YYREEE (reference sequence).

This chain connects TRBV3-1 (or the pseudogene TRBV3-2) to TRBJ1-6, with a weak D call TRBD1 (5 bases). The CDR3 spans 18 residues. The germline V and J ends were trimmed by 0 bases and 0 bases, with 12 bases remaining between them. Germline-derived CDR1 and CDR2 are LGHDT and YNNKEL (reference sequence). For the CDR3, the DNA is TGTGCCAGCAGCCAAGATCCCAGGGCCGGCTCCTATAATTCACCCCTCCACTTT. Amino acid sequence: CASSQDPRAGSYNSPLHF.

The chain has TRBV5-1 and TRBJ1-2; 10 bases fit TRBD1. CDR3 length: 15 amino acids. CDR1 SGHRS and CDR2 YFSETQ come from the germline V gene. Trimming at V came to 1 base and at J to 8 bases, leaving 8 bases not matched to a gene. DNA of the CDR3: TGCGCCAGCAGCTTGCCCGGGACAGGGGATATGGGCTACACCTTC. Amino acid sequence: CASSLPGTGDMGYTF.

The genes are TRBV9 and TRBJ1-2; D uncertain. This CDR3 region has 13 residues. Looked up from germline, CDR1 is SGDLS and CDR2 is YYNGEE. Trimming cost V 0 bases and J 4 bases, with 7 bases left between them. CDR3 in amino acids: CASSVGGSYGYTF. In DNA form, the CDR3 reads TGTGCCAGCAGCGTAGGCGGGTCCTATGGCTACACCTTC.

The genes are TRBV5-4 and TRBJ2-2; D ambiguous. Germline CDR1 reads SGHNT; CDR2 reads YYREEE (reference sequence). The CDR3 covers 14 residues. V lost 6 bases and J lost 1, with 10 bases in between. CDR3 protein: CASIKAGNTGELFF. CDR3 nucleotide sequence: TGTGCCAGCATAAAGGCAGGGAACACCGGGGAGCTGTTTTTT.

This rearrangement joins TRBV19 to TRBJ2-2; TRBD1 agrees at 7 bases. J lost 0 bases, V lost 3 bases, and 10 bases had no gene match. Germline assignment: CDR1 LNHDA and CDR2 SQIVND (reference sequence). The CDR3 consists of 18 residues. The chain's CDR3 is CASSIGVAGGSNTGELFF. The CDR3 DNA reads TGTGCCAGTAGTATTGGAGTGGCAGGGGGATCGAACACCGGGGAGCTGTTTTTT.

The rearrangement uses TRBV6-6 and TRBJ2-7; the D gene is possibly TRBD1 (6 bases). The germline gives CDR1 MNHNY, CDR2 SVGAGI (reference sequence). The CDR3 consists of 15 residues. V lost 2 bases and J 2 bases, leaving 13 bases between the germline ends. The CDR3 bases are TGTGCCAGCAGTTACGTCCAGGGGAAACCCTACGAGCAGTACTTC. Its protein product is CASSYVQGKPYEQYF.

The J gene is TRBJ1-1, the V gene TRBV29-1; 7 positions agree with TRBD1. Germline V lookup: CDR1 SQVTM, CDR2 ANQGSEA. The CDR3 runs to 14 residues. Trimming at V came to 6 bases and at J to 0 bases, leaving 7 bases not matched to a gene. Written as DNA, the CDR3 is TGCAGCGTCGCTCGAGACAGGGTGAACACTGAAGCTTTCTTT. It is translated as CSVARDRVNTEAFF.

The V and J genes are TRBV7-3 and TRBJ1-2; a possible D gene is TRBD1 (5 bases). Germline lookup yields CDR1 SGHTA and CDR2 FQGTGA. V lost 4 bases, J lost 4 bases, and 7 bases lay in between. There are 12 residues in the CDR3. The CDR3 DNA reads TGTGCCAGCAGCTCCACAGGCTATGGCTACACCTTC. Residues: CASSSTGYGYTF.

This sequence joins TRBV2 and TRBJ2-2; TRBD2 is a possible D gene (6 bases). CDR1 SNHLY and CDR2 FYNNEI come from the germline V gene. The CDR3 runs to 13 residues. The V end was cut by 8 bases, the J end by 5 bases, with 12 bases between. CDR3 nucleotides: TGTGCCAGCGCCCAGGGAGGAACCGGGGAGCTGTTTTTT. Amino acids: CASAQGGTGELFF.

This clone was observed once. The chain joins TRBV14 to TRBJ1-6; D ambiguous. CDR3 length: 14 residues. The V gene's germline CDR1 is SGHDN and CDR2 FVKESK. Trimming took off 3 bases at V and 9 bases at J, with 12 bases between the two ends. The CDR3: CASSQVYPGSPLHF. The CDR3 region has the DNA TGTGCCAGCAGCCAGGTCTACCCCGGTTCACCCCTCCACTTT.

The chain couples TRBV5-1 to TRBJ2-2; 10 bases are a match to TRBD1. Germline lookup yields CDR1 SGHRS and CDR2 YFSETQ. The trim removed 0 bases at V and 4 bases at J, leaving 6 bases unmatched. This CDR3 is built from 17 residues. In DNA form, the CDR3 reads TGCGCCAGCAGCTTGGGGACCGGGACAGGGGCCACCGGGGAGCTGTTTTTT. Translation: CASSLGTGTGATGELFF. Together with reference TRBV5-1 and TRBJ2-2, the CDR3 gives the full variable domain: KAGVTQTPRYLIKTRGQQVTLSCSPISGHRSVSWYQQTPGQGLQFLFEYFSETQRNKGNFPGRFSGRQFSNSRSEMNVSTLELGDSALYLCASSLGTGTGATGELFFGEGSRLTVL.

The rearrangement uses TRBV19 and TRBJ2-1; D possibly corresponds to TRBD2 (5 bases). CDR3 length: 16 residues. V was pared by 5 bases and J by 6 bases, with 20 bases between. CDR1 LNHDA and CDR2 SQIVND come from the germline V gene (reference sequence). This CDR3 is CASSQSWQASFNEQFF. The DNA of the CDR3 is TGTGCCAGTAGTCAAAGCTGGCAGGCTAGCTTCAATGAGCAGTTCTTC.

The rearrangement uses TRBV7-9 and TRBJ2-5; 8 nucleotides agree with TRBD2. The CDR3 extends over 15 amino acids. Looked up from germline, CDR1 is SEHNR and CDR2 is FQNEAQ (reference sequence). V was pared by 6 bases and J by 7 bases, with 13 bases of the junction left unmatched. CDR3 loop: CASRLIGDGGATQYF. The CDR3 bases are TGTGCCAGCAGGCTGATCGGGGACGGGGGGGCGACCCAGTACTTC.

The gene calls are TRBV3-1 (or the pseudogene TRBV3-2) and TRBJ2-3; TRBD2 is a possible D gene (5 bases). Germline V gene data show CDR1 as LGHDT and CDR2 as YNNKEL (reference sequence). The CDR3 consists of 13 residues. Between the trimmed V and J ends, which lost 6 bases and 4 bases, there was a span of 11 bases. CDR3 in DNA: TGTGCCAGCAGGGATCACGGGGCAGATACGCAGTATTTT. This sequence encodes CASRDHGADTQYF.

J is TRBJ2-5 and V is TRBV5-1; 7 bases fit TRBD2. Germline CDR1 is SGHRS and CDR2 is YFSETQ. The ends lost 1 base at V and 2 bases at J; junction bases unmatched: 2. The CDR3 totals 14 residues. Here the CDR3 reads CASSLSGDQETQYF. As DNA, the CDR3 is TGCGCCAGCAGCTTGAGCGGGGATCAAGAGACCCAGTACTTC.